This TCR beta chain was documented in a study of CD8+CD57+ T cells in acquired aplastic anemia. About the study: Quantities of DNA derived from sorted CD4+ and CD8+ cells averaged around 3 ug.

Unmatched junction bases numbered 13, after V lost 6 bases and J lost 12 bases. The CDR3 contains 13 residues. CDR1 is SQVTM and CDR2 is ANQGSEA in the germline V gene. Profiling of TCR beta VDJ combinations and CDR3 sequences used genomic DNA as template. MiXCR, run by TCRdb on the reads, gives a single entry per CDR3 protein. The sample holds approximately 300,000 distinct CDR3 sequences; 45% to 65% are singletons and the top ten take roughly 1.2%. Whole-study findings and limits: More than 25 was the count of CD8+ CDR3 sequences that patients shared with controls.

Selection for sequencing was limited to patients who had shown CD8+CD57+ cell expansion by flow cytometry. Blood was sampled before the patients had received any therapy. This clonotype was recorded at least ten times. The antigen is unknown. This rearrangement joins TRBV29-1 to TRBJ2-1, with TRBD2 matching 8 bases. Sequenced input: sorted CD4+, CD8+, or CD8+CD57+ T cells (not recorded which) from PBMCs. This sequence originates from a human donor with aplastic anemia. The CDR3 loop reads CSVAGLVFIGQFF. The CDR3 nucleotides are TGCAGCGTCGCGGGACTAGTCTTTATCGGGCAGTTCTTC.